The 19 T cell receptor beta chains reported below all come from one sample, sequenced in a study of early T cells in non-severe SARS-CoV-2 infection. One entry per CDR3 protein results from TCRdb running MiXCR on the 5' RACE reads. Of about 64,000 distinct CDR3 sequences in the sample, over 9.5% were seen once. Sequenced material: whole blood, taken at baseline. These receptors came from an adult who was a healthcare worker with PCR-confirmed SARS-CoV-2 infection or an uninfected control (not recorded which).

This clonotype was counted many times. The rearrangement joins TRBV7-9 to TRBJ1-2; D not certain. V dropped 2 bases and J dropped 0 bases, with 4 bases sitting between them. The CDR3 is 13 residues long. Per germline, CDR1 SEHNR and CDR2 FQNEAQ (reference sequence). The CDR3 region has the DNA TGTGCCAGCAGCTTAATGTCTAACTATGGCTACACCTTC. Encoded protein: CASSLMSNYGYTF.

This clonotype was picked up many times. The CDR3 DNA is TGTGCCAGCAGCTCATGGGCCGGAACTGAAGCTTTCTTT. This gives the protein CASSSWAGTEAFF. The chain employs TRBV7-2 and TRBJ1-1; D gene uncertain. The CDR3 spans 13 residues. Trimming stripped 4 bases from V and 5 bases from J, with 11 bases between. Germline CDR1 SGHTA, CDR2 FQGNSA.

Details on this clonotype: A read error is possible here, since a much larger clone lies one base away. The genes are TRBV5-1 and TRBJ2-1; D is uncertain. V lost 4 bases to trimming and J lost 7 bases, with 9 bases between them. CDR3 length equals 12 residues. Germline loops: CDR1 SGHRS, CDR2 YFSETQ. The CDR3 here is CASSPWQNEQFF. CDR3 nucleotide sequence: TGCGCCAGCAGCCCCTGGCAGAATGAGCAGTTCTTC.

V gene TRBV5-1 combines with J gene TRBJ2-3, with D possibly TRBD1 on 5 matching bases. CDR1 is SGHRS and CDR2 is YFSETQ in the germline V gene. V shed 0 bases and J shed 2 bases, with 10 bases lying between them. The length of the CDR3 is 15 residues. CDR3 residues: CASSLVATDTDTQYF. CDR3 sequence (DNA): TGCGCCAGCAGCTTGGTTGCGACAGACACAGATACGCAGTATTTT.

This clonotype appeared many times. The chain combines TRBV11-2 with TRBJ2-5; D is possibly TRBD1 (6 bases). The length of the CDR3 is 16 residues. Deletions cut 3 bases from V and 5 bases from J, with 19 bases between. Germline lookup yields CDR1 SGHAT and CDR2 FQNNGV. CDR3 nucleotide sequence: TGTGCCAGCAGCTTGGGTGAGACATCAGGGGCGGAGACCCAGTACTTC. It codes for CASSLGETSGAETQYF.

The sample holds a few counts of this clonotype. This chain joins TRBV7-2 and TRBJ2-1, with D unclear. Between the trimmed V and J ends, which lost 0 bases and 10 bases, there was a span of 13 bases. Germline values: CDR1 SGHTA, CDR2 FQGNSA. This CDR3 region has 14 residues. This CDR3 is CASSLAQWTVEQFF. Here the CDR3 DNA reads TGTGCCAGCAGCTTAGCTCAATGGACCGTGGAGCAGTTCTTC.

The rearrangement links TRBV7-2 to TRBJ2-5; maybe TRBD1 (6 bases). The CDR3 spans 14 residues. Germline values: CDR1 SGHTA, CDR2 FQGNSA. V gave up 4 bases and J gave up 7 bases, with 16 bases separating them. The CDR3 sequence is CASSSSRQAGTQYF. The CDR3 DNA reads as TGTGCCAGCAGCTCCTCAAGACAGGCAGGGACCCAGTACTTC.

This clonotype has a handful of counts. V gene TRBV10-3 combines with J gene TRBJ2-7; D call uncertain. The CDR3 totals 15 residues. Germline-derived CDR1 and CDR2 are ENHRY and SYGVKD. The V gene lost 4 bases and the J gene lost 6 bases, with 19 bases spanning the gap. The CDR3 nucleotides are TGTGCCATCAGTGGATGGGCAGCCATTGGCGGCGAGCAGTACTTC. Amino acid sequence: CAISGWAAIGGEQYF.

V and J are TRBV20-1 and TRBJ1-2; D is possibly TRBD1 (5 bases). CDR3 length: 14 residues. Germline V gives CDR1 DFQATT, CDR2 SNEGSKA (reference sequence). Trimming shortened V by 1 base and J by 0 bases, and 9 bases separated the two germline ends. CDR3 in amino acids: CSARVAGTNYGYTF. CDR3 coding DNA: TGCAGTGCTAGAGTAGCAGGGACTAACTATGGCTACACCTTC.

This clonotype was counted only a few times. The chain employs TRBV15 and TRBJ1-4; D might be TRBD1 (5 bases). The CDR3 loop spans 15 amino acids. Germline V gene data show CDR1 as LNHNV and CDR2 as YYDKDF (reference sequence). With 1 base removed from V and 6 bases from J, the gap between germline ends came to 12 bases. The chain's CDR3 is CATSRVGGRYEKLFF. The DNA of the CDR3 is TGTGCCACCAGCAGAGTGGGGGGACGCTATGAAAAACTGTTTTTT.

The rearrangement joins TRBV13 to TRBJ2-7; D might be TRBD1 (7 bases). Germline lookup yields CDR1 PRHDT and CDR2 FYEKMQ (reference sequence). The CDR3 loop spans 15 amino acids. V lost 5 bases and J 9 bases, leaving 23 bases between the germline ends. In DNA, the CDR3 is TGTGCCAGCAGCCTTACAGGGGAGGCCTCCTTCGGGCAGTACTTC. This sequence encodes CASSLTGEASFGQYF.

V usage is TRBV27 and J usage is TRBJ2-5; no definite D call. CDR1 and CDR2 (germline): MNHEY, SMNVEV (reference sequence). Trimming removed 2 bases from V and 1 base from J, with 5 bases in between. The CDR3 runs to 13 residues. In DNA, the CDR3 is TGTGCCAGCAGTTTAAACGGCCAAGAGACCCAGTACTTC. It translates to CASSLNGQETQYF.

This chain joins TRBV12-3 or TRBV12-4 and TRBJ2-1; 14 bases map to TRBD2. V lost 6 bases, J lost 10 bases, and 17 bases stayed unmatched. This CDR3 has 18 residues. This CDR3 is CASRPRLAGGVIGEEQFF. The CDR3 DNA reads TGTGCCAGCAGACCCAGACTAGCGGGAGGGGTCATTGGTGAGGAGCAGTTCTTC.

The CDR3 DNA follows: TGTGCCAGCTCAAGAGTAGCGGGAGACGTCTTTGGGGATGAGCAGTTCTTC. Translated: CASSRVAGDVFGDEQFF. This chain links TRBV18 with TRBJ2-1; 9 nucleotides line up with TRBD2. CDR1 KGHSH and CDR2 LQKENI come from the germline V gene. This CDR3 spans 17 amino acids. V gave up 5 bases and J gave up 8 bases; unmatched junction bases: 16. Full variable domain (remainder filled in from reference TRBV18 and TRBJ2-1): NAGVMQNPRHLVRRRGQEARLRCSPMKGHSHVYWYRQLPEEGLKFMVYLQKENIIDESGMPKERFSAEFPKEGPSILRIQQVVRGDSAAYFCASSRVAGDVFGDEQFFGPGTRLTVL.

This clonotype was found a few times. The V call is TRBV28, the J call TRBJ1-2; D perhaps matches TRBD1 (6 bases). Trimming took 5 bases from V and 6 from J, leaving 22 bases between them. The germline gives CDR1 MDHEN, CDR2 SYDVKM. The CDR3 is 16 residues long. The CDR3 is CASSPSYRGRLNGYTF. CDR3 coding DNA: TGTGCCAGCAGTCCTTCCTATCGGGGGCGGCTTAATGGCTACACCTTC.

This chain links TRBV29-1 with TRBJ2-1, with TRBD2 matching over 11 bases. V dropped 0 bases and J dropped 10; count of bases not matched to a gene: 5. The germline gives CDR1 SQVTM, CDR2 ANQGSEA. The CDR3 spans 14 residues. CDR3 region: CSVEEGLAGEEQFF. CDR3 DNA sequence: TGCAGCGTTGAAGAAGGACTAGCGGGCGAGGAGCAGTTCTTC.

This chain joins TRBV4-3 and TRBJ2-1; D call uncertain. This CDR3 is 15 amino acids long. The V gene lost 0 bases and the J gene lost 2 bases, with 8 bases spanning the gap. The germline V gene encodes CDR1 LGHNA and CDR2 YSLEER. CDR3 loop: CASSQDSDPYNEQFF. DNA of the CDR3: TGCGCCAGCAGCCAAGACTCCGACCCCTACAATGAGCAGTTCTTC.

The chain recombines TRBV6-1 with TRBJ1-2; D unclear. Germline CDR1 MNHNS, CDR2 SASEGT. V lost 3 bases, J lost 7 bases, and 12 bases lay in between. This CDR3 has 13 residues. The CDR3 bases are TGTGCCAGCAGTGATGGCAGTAGCGTTGGCTACACCTTC. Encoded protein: CASSDGSSVGYTF.

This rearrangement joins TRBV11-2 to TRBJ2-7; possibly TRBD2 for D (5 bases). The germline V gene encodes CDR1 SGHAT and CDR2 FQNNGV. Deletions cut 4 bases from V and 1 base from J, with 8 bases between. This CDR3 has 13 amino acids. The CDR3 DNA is TGTGCCAGCAGCTCTACTAGTTCCTACGAGCAGTACTTC. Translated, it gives CASSSTSSYEQYF.